This T cell receptor beta chain was captured by sequencing in a study of response to subunit inactivated influenza vaccine. Study-level results: Researchers suggested that each seasonal influenza vaccination recruits few new T cells.

TCRdb fed the RT-PCR reads into MiXCR, producing one record per CDR3 protein. The repertoire holds under 200,000 distinct CDR3 sequences, with about 10% as singletons. Ten or more counts support this clonotype. What it binds is not known. The CDR3 has 14 amino acids. Looked up from germline, CDR1 is SEHNR and CDR2 is FQNEAQ (reference sequence). Trimming removed 5 bases from V and 3 bases from J; junction bases left unmatched: 3. This TCR was recovered from a man between 50 and 75 years old who received an inactivated influenza vaccine. The sequencing used CD8+ T cells sorted from PBMCs, collected approximately 25 months after vaccination. J is TRBJ2-5 and V is TRBV7-9; TRBD2 matches at 10 bases. The CDR3 sequence is CASSPGTSEETQYF. The CDR3 nucleotides are TGTGCCAGCAGCCCCGGGACTAGCGAAGAGACCCAGTACTTC.